Each of the 21 T cell receptor beta chains below was sequenced from the same sample in a study of cytomegalovirus exposure and HLA in healthy donors. Sequencing was performed with immunoSEQ multiplex PCR; in TCRdb, only in-frame clones are kept and a portion is missing. The sample records some 250,000 clones, around 90% being singletons. Specimen: PBMCs. The receptor set was obtained from a woman under 30 in good health and CMV-seronegative.

V and J are TRBV7-9 and TRBJ1-3; 9 bases map to TRBD1. Germline CDR1 SEHNR, CDR2 FQNEAQ (reference sequence). The CDR3 loop spans 16 amino acids. V dropped 1 base and J dropped 6; count of bases not matched to a gene: 7. The CDR3 DNA reads as TGTGCCAGCAGCTTAGAACGGACAGGGGCGATAAACACCATATATTTT. The encoded protein is CASSLERTGAINTIYF.

This chain joins TRBV4-1 and TRBJ2-7, with D maybe TRBD2 (6 bases). Trimming removed 1 base from V and 2 bases from J, with 18 bases in between. Germline CDR1 MGHRA, CDR2 YSYEKL. This CDR3 has 17 residues. CDR3 region: CASSQGLSRDFTYEQYF. CDR3 bases: TGCGCCAGCAGCCAAGGGCTGTCCCGGGACTTTACCTACGAGCAGTACTTC.

CDR3 in DNA: TGTGCCAGCAGCTTATCTGGCAGCTCCTACGAGCAGTACTTC. This translates into CASSLSGSSYEQYF. V is TRBV7-2 and J is TRBJ2-7; D remains ambiguous. Trimming pared 2 bases from V and 0 bases from J, leaving 8 bases between. The length of the CDR3 is 14 residues. Germline V lookup: CDR1 SGHTA, CDR2 FQGNSA.

This clone was picked up one time. CDR3 nucleotide sequence: TGTGCCAGCAGCCAGGGAAAACTGTTTTTT. Its translation: CASSQGKLFF. V is TRBV7-9 and J is TRBJ1-4; perhaps TRBD1 as D (5 bases). Per germline, CDR1 SEHNR and CDR2 FQNEAQ (reference sequence). The CDR3 contains 10 residues. V was clipped by 5 bases and J by 10 bases, with 5 bases between them.

This chain links TRBV11-2 with TRBJ1-6; D call uncertain. V was shortened by 9 bases and J by 9 bases, with 24 bases between the two germline ends. This CDR3 has 16 residues. Germline CDR1 and CDR2: SGHAT and FQNNGV. The CDR3 reads CASAGSGVSPFSPLHF. Written as DNA, the CDR3 is TGTGCCAGTGCCGGGAGCGGGGTTTCGCCATTTTCACCCCTCCACTTT.

The chain uses TRBV13 and TRBJ2-5, with 10 nucleotides matching TRBD2. This CDR3 is 18 amino acids long. V shed 1 base, J shed 0 bases, and the junction held 8 bases outside the gene matches. Germline V gives CDR1 PRHDT, CDR2 FYEKMQ (reference sequence). CDR3 nucleotide sequence: TGTGCCAGCAGCTTAGCAGGGGCTAGCGGGGGCTACCAAGAGACCCAGTACTTC. This sequence encodes CASSLAGASGGYQETQYF.

J is TRBJ2-3 and V is TRBV6-5; tentative D call: TRBD2 (6 bases). Per germline, CDR1 MNHEY and CDR2 SVGAGI. There are 15 residues in the CDR3. V lost 6 bases and J lost 1, with 14 bases in between. Here the CDR3 reads CASSWGSGGTDTQYF. CDR3 DNA: TGTGCCAGCAGCTGGGGTAGCGGAGGCACAGATACGCAGTATTTT.

This chain links TRBV10-1 with TRBJ1-2; a weak D match, TRBD1 (6 bases). CDR1 and CDR2 (germline): WNHNN, SYGVQD (reference sequence). The CDR3 consists of 16 residues. Trimming removed 3 bases at V and 5 bases at J, with 19 bases between. The CDR3 reads CASSEFRDTPGYGYTF. CDR3 DNA: TGCGCCAGCAGTGAATTCCGGGACACTCCCGGGTATGGCTACACCTTC.

The chain employs TRBV9 and TRBJ2-3; TRBD1 matches 7 bases. The length of the CDR3 is 15 residues. Per germline, CDR1 SGDLS and CDR2 YYNGEE. Trimming took 0 bases from V and 6 from J; bases not matched to a gene: 7. In DNA, the CDR3 is TGTGCCAGCAGCGTAGAAGACAGGGCTCGGGATACGCAGTATTTT. This codes for CASSVEDRARDTQYF.

The J gene is TRBJ2-4, the V gene TRBV7-8; D ambiguous. CDR1 and CDR2 (germline): SGHVS, FQNEAQ. The CDR3 covers 14 residues. V gave up 4 bases and J gave up 6 bases, with 13 bases separating them. In DNA form, the CDR3 reads TGTGCCAGCAGCTCCAGTCCGGCTAGAAACATTCAGTACTTC. Translating it yields CASSSSPARNIQYF.

The chain is built from TRBV6-1 and TRBJ1-5; 7 bases fit TRBD1. The CDR3 has 14 residues. The V segment lost 7 bases and the J segment 1 base; nucleotides outside the gene matches: 4. Germline V gene sequence: CDR1 MNHNS, CDR2 SASEGT. The DNA for the CDR3 is TGTGCCAGCAACGACAGGGCGAGCAATCAGCCCCAGCATTTT. Translated, it gives CASNDRASNQPQHF.

The chain has TRBV30 and TRBJ1-1; no clear D. There are 11 residues in the CDR3. Trimming cost V 3 bases and J 5 bases, with 7 bases left between them. Germline V gene sequence: CDR1 GTSNPN, CDR2 SVGIG (reference sequence). This CDR3 is CAWRTETEAFF. DNA of the CDR3: TGTGCCTGGAGAACGGAGACTGAAGCTTTCTTT.

This chain connects TRBV7-9 to TRBJ1-2; D is perhaps TRBD1 (5 bases). V lost 1 base and J lost 5, with 8 bases in between. This CDR3 contains 13 residues. In germline, CDR1 is SEHNR, CDR2 FQNEAQ (reference sequence). The DNA of the CDR3 is TGTGCCAGCAGCTTAGGACAGCTTTATGGCTACACCTTC. This gives the protein CASSLGQLYGYTF.

The chain couples TRBV9 to TRBJ1-1; tentative D call: TRBD1 (5 bases). The V end was cut by 4 bases, the J end by 2 bases, with 9 bases between. Germline V gene sequence: CDR1 SGDLS, CDR2 YYNGEE. There are 13 residues in the CDR3. CDR3 nucleotides: TGTGCCAGCAGCTCACAGGAAAACACTGAAGCTTTCTTT. It is translated as CASSSQENTEAFF.

This clone was counted a single time. The chain couples TRBV5-4 to TRBJ1-6, with 9 bases matching TRBD1. V dropped 5 bases and J dropped 14; count of bases not matched to a gene: 11. CDR1 and CDR2 from the germline V gene are SGHNT and YYREEE (reference sequence). The CDR3 consists of 14 residues. The CDR3 here is CASSIGQGLGALHF. The CDR3 DNA sequence: TGTGCCAGCAGTATAGGACAGGGGCTCGGGGCCCTCCACTTT.

This clone was picked up one time. The chain has TRBV7-3 and TRBJ2-7, with 7 bases aligning to TRBD1. V lost 5 bases and J lost 2; bases outside the gene matches: 6. Germline loops: CDR1 SGHTA, CDR2 FQGTGA. This CDR3 has 14 residues. CDR3 loop: CASSPTGNPYEQYF. The CDR3 DNA reads TGTGCCAGCAGCCCGACAGGGAACCCCTACGAGCAGTACTTC.

The chain has TRBV18 and TRBJ2-2; possible D gene TRBD1, 6 bases. Trimming took off 10 bases at V and 7 bases at J, with 19 bases between the two ends. Germline CDR1 KGHSH, CDR2 LQKENI. The CDR3 loop spans 14 amino acids. The CDR3: CATKEQGMIGELFF. CDR3 nucleotides: TGTGCCACCAAGGAACAGGGTATGATCGGGGAGCTGTTTTTT.

This clone was picked up one time. The genes are TRBV6-5 and TRBJ2-5, with D tentatively TRBD2 (5 bases). The CDR3 has 16 residues. Germline V gene sequence: CDR1 MNHEY, CDR2 SVGAGI. V gave up 0 bases and J gave up 1 base, with 12 bases separating them. CDR3 region: CASSYSKSLAQETQYF. In nucleotides, the CDR3 is TGTGCCAGCAGTTACTCGAAGTCCCTAGCCCAAGAGACCCAGTACTTC.

This sequence joins TRBV25-1 and TRBJ2-5; tentative D call: TRBD2 (6 bases). The germline CDR1 and CDR2 sequences are MGHDK and SYGVNS. V shed 8 bases and J shed 5 bases, with 15 bases lying between them. This CDR3 has 13 amino acids. CDR3 coding DNA: TGTGCCAGCGGGGGAATCGGAGGGGAGACCCAGTACTTC. Translation gives CASGGIGGETQYF. The variable domain in full, with the rest retrieved from reference TRBV25-1 and TRBJ2-5, is EADIYQTPRYLVIGTGKKITLECSQTMGHDKMYWYQQDPGMELHLIHYSYGVNSTEKGDLSSESTVSRIRTEHFPLTLESARPSHTSQYLCASGGIGGETQYFGPGTRLLVL.

The chain joins TRBV7-9 to TRBJ2-5; TRBD2 aligns across 9 bases. Germline V gene data show CDR1 as SEHNR and CDR2 as FQNEAQ (reference sequence). The CDR3 extends over 14 amino acids. V shed 6 bases and J 1 base; nucleotides not matched to a gene: 3. CDR3 region: CASRLSGSQETQYF. CDR3 nucleotides: TGTGCCAGCAGGCTTAGCGGGAGCCAAGAGACCCAGTACTTC.

The chain links TRBV5-1 to TRBJ1-1, with no clear D. The germline V gene has CDR1 SGHRS and CDR2 YFSETQ. The CDR3 consists of 13 residues. CDR3 loop: CSSGVLRNTEAFF. The CDR3 DNA follows: TGCTCAAGCGGGGTGCTGAGGAACACTGAAGCTTTCTTT.